This entry features one T cell receptor beta chain sequence. Its antigen is not identified. The record originates from a study of cytomegalovirus exposure and HLA in healthy donors. General observations from the study: Per a prior analysis, the majority of TCR beta V segments were productive roughly 90% or roughly 30% of the time.

PCR primers comprised 60 Vbeta and 13 Jbeta primers. The method was immunoSEQ multiplex PCR; TCRdb's version includes in-frame clones alone and lacks a portion of them. The sample consists of about 150,000 clones, around 79% of them appearing once. Germline V gives CDR1 MNHNS, CDR2 SASEGT. Trimming at V came to 6 bases and at J to 1 base, leaving 5 bases not matched to a gene. This CDR3 contains 15 residues. Source material: PBMCs. The chain links TRBV6-1 to TRBJ2-7; TRBD2 matches 11 bases. This clonotype originated in a man over 45 in good health and CMV-seropositive. CDR3 coding DNA: TGTGCCAGCAGACGTGCTAGCGGGAGGTCCTACGAGCAGTACTTC. Its translation is CASRRASGRSYEQYF.